These T cell receptor beta chains were read from a single sample in a study of blood T cell repertoires in COVID-19. Repertoires were generated with immunoSEQ multiplex PCR, while TCRdb's copy carries only in-frame clones and drops some. The sample yields about 330,000 clones, 88% seen once. The sequenced material came from peripheral blood. Receptor source: a woman in her fifties or sixties with active or convalescent COVID-19. Both conserved end residues are part of each CDR3. The D gene is left open where the match is weak.

>.|TRBJ2-1|TRBV30
CAWSFGWRDFYNEQFF
>TRBD1|TRBJ1-2|TRBV29-1
CSVAQGAWGYTF
>.|TRBJ2-7|TRBV27
CASSGGPTYEQYF
>TRBD2|TRBJ2-2|TRBV11-2
CARRLAGDRHDNTGELFF
>TRBD1|TRBJ1-1|TRBV2
CASRTGTGLNTEAFF
>TRBD2|TRBJ2-2|TRBV24-1
CATSDLGTTDTGELFF
>TRBD1|TRBJ1-1|TRBV12-3/TRBV12-4
CASIRGQAFEAFF
>TRBD1|TRBJ1-6|TRBV11-2
CASSPPGTGKTLHF
>.|TRBJ2-3|TRBV27
CASMARVGERDTDTQYF
>TRBD1|TRBJ1-2|TRBV19
CASSDTGTGGARGGYTF
>.|TRBJ2-1|TRBV28
CASSFEGAIWDEQFF
>TRBD1|TRBJ2-5|TRBV6-5
CASSQDRGEETQYF
>.|TRBJ1-1|TRBV19
CASSIGSLNTEAFF
>.|TRBJ1-1|TRBV5-1
CASSFSRSILNTEAFF
>TRBD1|TRBJ1-1|TRBV7-8
CASSRDRNTEAFF
>TRBD2|TRBJ2-5|TRBV14
CASSQDDWREGRVETQYF
>TRBD1|TRBJ1-6|TRBV28
CASSPQGASYNSPLHF
>.|TRBJ1-5|TRBV27
CASSLGSEQPQHF
>TRBD1|TRBJ1-6|TRBV7-9
CASSSRFLGTGNNSPLHF
>.|TRBJ2-2|TRBV6-2/TRBV6-3
CASSIKRTGELFF
>.|TRBJ2-1|TRBV4-1
CASSQGLALREQFF
>TRBD1|TRBJ2-7|TRBV6-5
CASSSLTGTDYEQYF
>.|TRBJ2-7|TRBV29-1
CSVQGDAGSYEQYF
>TRBD1|TRBJ1-4|TRBV15
CATSRSDRGYNEKLFF
>TRBD1|TRBJ2-2|TRBV9
CASSGWDRTSTGELFF
>TRBD2|TRBJ2-3|TRBV25-1
CASSEYQRGGTDTQYF
>.|TRBJ2-7|TRBV7-2
CASSSQYEQYF
>TRBD1|TRBJ2-4|TRBV25-1
CASSAGMGTAESQYF
>TRBD2|TRBJ2-1|TRBV29-1
CSGISGRVPSYNEQFF
>TRBD1|TRBJ2-7|TRBV27
CAARGRGDYEQYF
>TRBD2|TRBJ2-1|TRBV6-5
CAGGGVAGLAEQFF
>.|TRBJ2-1|TRBV7-2
CASSLSWGSSYNEQFF
>.|TRBJ2-1|TRBV4-2
CASSPTPREQFF
>TRBD1|TRBJ2-5|TRBV5-6
CASSLRDRVRETQYF
>TRBD1|TRBJ2-7|TRBV9
CASSITGQPGEQYF
>.|TRBJ1-4|TRBV25-1
CASSGAGAGEKLFF
>.|TRBJ1-1|TRBV15
CATSSADYRTVEAFF
>.|TRBJ1-5|TRBV10-1
CASRRGSCTAGPAAARLQPQHF
>.|TRBJ1-2|TRBV9
CASSVDLFPYGYTF
>.|TRBJ1-4|TRBV10-3
CAISESWQGREKLFF
>TRBD2|TRBJ2-1|TRBV11-1
CASSLAAGGGHEQFF
>TRBD2|TRBJ2-5|TRBV7-2
CASSSSGAGGLETQYF
>.|TRBJ1-2|TRBV14
CASSQDIGQITYGYTF
>.|TRBJ1-1|TRBV27
CASSLGGGTEAFF
>.|TRBJ2-2|TRBV4-3
CASSQGTLLTGELFF
>TRBD1|TRBJ2-7|TRBV27
CASSDNRGYEQYF